The 22 T cell receptor beta chains below were found in one sample sequenced in a study of control samples from healthy donors and cancer patients (dated by TCRdb to 2020 to 2022). The library was prepared using the immunoSEQ multiplex PCR assay. The table was pulled from immuneACCESS by TCRdb, which kept in-frame rearrangements only. Such tables lose some clones; where checked, under half of the loss comes from unresolved V genes, and the rest has no known cause. This sample holds about 88,000 clones; approximately 93% were observed only once. The top ten constitute about 7.3% of the sample. The sequencing input was blood. The receptors stem from a man between 18 and 29 years old in good health.

The J gene is TRBJ1-1, the V gene TRBV5-1; D ambiguous. CDR1 and CDR2 (germline): SGHRS, YFSETQ. Trimming took 2 bases from V and 8 from J, leaving 10 bases between them. CDR3 length: 12 amino acids. The CDR3 loop is CASSLGDWEAFF. CDR3 DNA sequence: TGCGCCAGCAGCTTAGGCGATTGGGAAGCTTTCTTT.

The rearrangement uses TRBV10-2 and TRBJ1-1; D remains ambiguous. Germline lookup yields CDR1 WSHSY and CDR2 SAAADI. This CDR3 comprises 12 residues. The germline V and J ends were trimmed by 6 bases and 0 bases, with 5 bases remaining between them. Written as DNA, the CDR3 is TGCGCCAGCAGCCAGATGAACACTGAAGCTTTCTTT. It yields the protein CASSQMNTEAFF.

This chain joins TRBV5-1 and TRBJ2-3; 13 bases agree with TRBD2. Unmatched junction bases numbered 0, after V lost 0 bases and J lost 5 bases. This CDR3 comprises 15 residues. Germline values: CDR1 SGHRS, CDR2 YFSETQ. CDR3 in DNA: TGCGCCAGCAGCTTGGGGACTAGCGGGAGAGATACGCAGTATTTT. Its protein is CASSLGTSGRDTQYF.

The rearrangement joins TRBV6-5 to TRBJ2-7; 10 positions match TRBD1. CDR1 and CDR2 (germline): MNHEY, SVGAGI. The CDR3 totals 15 residues. V shed 6 bases and J 4 bases; nucleotides not matched to a gene: 9. DNA of the CDR3: TGTGCCAGCAGAGGGATCCGGGACAGGGGTTACGAGCAGTACTTC. Protein sequence: CASRGIRDRGYEQYF.

The V gene is TRBV6-5, the J gene TRBJ1-1; TRBD1 might be the D (6 bases). This CDR3 region has 15 residues. Trimming removed 5 bases at V and 0 bases at J, with 13 bases between. Germline V gives CDR1 MNHEY, CDR2 SVGAGI. The CDR3: CASSRTANMNTEAFF. The CDR3 nucleotides read TGTGCCAGCAGTCGGACAGCTAACATGAACACTGAAGCTTTCTTT.

This rearrangement joins TRBV18 to TRBJ1-5; perhaps TRBD1 as D (5 bases). The CDR3 runs to 14 residues. The germline V gene encodes CDR1 KGHSH and CDR2 LQKENI. Trimming stripped 3 bases from V and 3 bases from J, with 9 bases between. The CDR3 is CASSPPGPNQPQHF. In nucleotides, the CDR3 is TGTGCCAGCTCACCGCCGGGACCCAATCAGCCCCAGCATTTT.

This clone was detected once. This rearrangement joins TRBV7-6 to TRBJ2-1; D not resolved. Trimming took 1 base from V and 1 from J, leaving 11 bases between them. CDR3 length: 16 residues. Germline CDR1 and CDR2: SGHVS and FNYEAQ. The CDR3 here is CASSLVEYGSYNEQFF. The CDR3 nucleotides are TGTGCCAGCAGCTTAGTTGAATATGGATCCTACAATGAGCAGTTCTTC. Together with reference TRBV7-6 and TRBJ2-1, the CDR3 gives the full variable domain: GAGVSQSPRYKVTKRGQDVALRCDPISGHVSLYWYRQALGQGPEFLTYFNYEAQQDKSGLPNDRFSAERPEGSISTLTIQRTEQRDSAMYRCASSLVEYGSYNEQFFGPGTRLTVL.

This clone was counted a few times. The rearrangement uses TRBV2 and TRBJ2-5, with D unclear. CDR3 length equals 13 residues. V lost 4 bases and J lost 3, with 9 bases in between. Germline V gene lookup returns CDR1 SNHLY and CDR2 FYNNEI. The CDR3 nucleotides are TGTGCCAGCAGTGGTGACTTGGAAGAGACCCAGTACTTC. This encodes CASSGDLEETQYF.

The rearrangement links TRBV2 to TRBJ1-1; no clear D. Germline-derived CDR1 and CDR2 are SNHLY and FYNNEI. V lost 10 bases and J 7 bases, leaving 16 bases between the germline ends. The CDR3 is 12 amino acids. CDR3 sequence: CATLGTTGEAFF. In DNA form, the CDR3 reads TGTGCCACCCTGGGAACCACGGGTGAAGCTTTCTTT. The full variable domain, rest sourced from reference TRBV2 and TRBJ1-1, is EPEVTQTPSHQVTQMGQEVILRCVPISNHLYFYWYRQILGQKVEFLVSFYNNEISEKSEIFDDQFSVERPDGSNFTLKIRSTKLEDSAMYFCATLGTTGEAFFGQGTRLTVV.

The rearrangement links TRBV15 to TRBJ2-5; D is possibly TRBD1 (6 bases). V was cut by 0 bases and J by 1 base, with 15 bases left in between. The CDR3 extends over 17 amino acids. Germline CDR1 is LNHNV and CDR2 is YYDKDF (reference sequence). This chain's CDR3 is CATSRDLTRGTQETQYF. The DNA for the CDR3 is TGTGCCACCAGCAGAGATCTAACCAGGGGAACCCAAGAGACCCAGTACTTC.

This clone appeared once. The rearrangement joins TRBV6-6 to TRBJ2-5, with unresolved D. Trimming left V 0 bases short and J 4 bases short, with 3 bases between. The germline CDR1 and CDR2 sequences are MNHNY and SVGAGI (reference sequence). The length of the CDR3 is 12 residues. CDR3 nucleotide sequence: TGTGCCAGCAGTTACTCTCCAGAGACCCAGTACTTC. Protein product: CASSYSPETQYF.

This clone has a single count. At one boundary the junction diverges from the germline segment, which might be a read error. The chain combines TRBV2 with TRBJ1-1; D remains unclear. CDR3 length: 11 amino acids. Germline V lookup: CDR1 SNHLY, CDR2 FYNNEI. CDR3 region: CASSDEEKGIF. CDR3 bases: TGTGCCAGCAGTGATGAAGAGAAAGGAATCTTT.

The gene calls are TRBV3-1 (or the pseudogene TRBV3-2) and TRBJ1-1; possible D gene TRBD1, 5 bases. Between the trimmed V and J ends, which lost 4 bases and 7 bases, there was a span of 16 bases. The CDR3 loop spans 14 amino acids. CDR1 and CDR2 from the germline V gene are LGHDT and YNNKEL (reference sequence). CDR3 nucleotide sequence: TGTGCCAGCAGCCCCCGGGGGGGGGTCGGTGAAGCTTTCTTT. Translation: CASSPRGGVGEAFF.

The CDR3 DNA sequence: TGTGCCAGCAGTTCTGTAGCGGGAGGGCCGGGGGAGCAGTACTTC. Its translation: CASSSVAGGPGEQYF. The chain has TRBV6-2 or TRBV6-3 and TRBJ2-7; 11 bases agree with TRBD2. V gave up 4 bases and J gave up 7 bases; unmatched junction bases: 9. Germline lookup yields CDR1 MNHEY and CDR2 SVGEGT. The CDR3 loop spans 15 amino acids.

The chain employs TRBV28 and TRBJ1-5; 7 nucleotides agree with TRBD1. V lost 7 bases to trimming and J lost 3 bases; unmatched junction nucleotides: 6. Germline assignment: CDR1 MDHEN and CDR2 SYDVKM. The CDR3 loop spans 14 amino acids. The CDR3 nucleotides are TGTGCCAGCATTCCGGGACAGCACAATCAGCCCCAGCATTTT. Amino acids: CASIPGQHNQPQHF.

The rearrangement joins TRBV7-2 to TRBJ2-2; the match to TRBD2 covers 7 bases. The germline V gene has CDR1 SGHTA and CDR2 FQGNSA. The junction had 3 bases not matched to a gene; V was cut back by 5 bases and J by 6 bases. The CDR3 totals 13 residues. The CDR3 bases are TGTGCCAGCAGCGGTACTAGCGCCGGGGAGCTGTTTTTT. Amino acids: CASSGTSAGELFF. The whole variable domain, filled in from reference TRBV7-2 and TRBJ2-2, reads GAGVSQSPSNKVTEKGKDVELRCDPISGHTALYWYRQSLGQGLEFLIYFQGNSAPDKSGLPSDRFSAERTGGSVSTLTIQRTQQEDSAVYLCASSGTSAGELFFGEGSRLTVL.

The chain joins TRBV5-3 to TRBJ1-6; 9 nucleotides align to TRBD1. TRBV5-3 is an ORF, and what it does is uncertain. The CDR3 consists of 19 residues. With V trimmed by 4 bases and J by 2 bases, 13 bases remained unmatched. CDR3 protein: CARSLDGTGHRTYNSPLHF. The CDR3 DNA is TGTGCCAGAAGCCTAGACGGGACAGGGCACCGGACCTATAATTCACCCCTCCACTTT.

CDR3 residues: CAISTGDGANVLTF. The CDR3 coding sequence is TGTGCCATCTCGACGGGAGATGGGGCCAACGTCCTGACTTTC. This rearrangement joins TRBV10-3 to TRBJ2-6; perhaps TRBD2 as D (6 bases). V was trimmed by 8 bases and J by 3 bases, leaving 11 bases between them. Germline V lookup: CDR1 ENHRY, CDR2 SYGVKD. The CDR3 spans 14 residues.

The chain employs TRBV7-9 and TRBJ2-4; D possibly corresponds to TRBD1 (6 bases). The CDR3 is 13 amino acids. Germline V CDR1 and CDR2: SEHNR, FQNEAQ (reference sequence). With 5 bases removed from V and 5 bases from J, the gap between germline ends came to 10 bases. In DNA form, the CDR3 reads TGTGCCAGCAGCCCAGGACAGCAAAACATTCAGTACTTC. This translates into CASSPGQQNIQYF.

Comments on this clone: The same CDR3 is also encoded by other DNA sequences in this sample. The rearrangement joins TRBV7-9 to TRBJ2-2; the D is unclear. V lost 1 base to trimming and J lost 4 bases, with 4 bases between them. The CDR3 consists of 13 residues. CDR1 and CDR2 from the germline V gene are SEHNR and FQNEAQ (reference sequence). The CDR3 spells CASSLGGTGELFF. The CDR3 DNA is TGTGCCAGCAGCTTAGGTGGCACCGGGGAGCTGTTTTTT. The full variable domain, with the rest looked up from reference TRBV7-9 and TRBJ2-2, is DTGVSQNPRHKITKRGQNVTFRCDPISEHNRLYWYRQTLGQGPEFLTYFQNEAQLEKSRLLSDRFSAERPKGSFSTLEIQRTEQGDSAMYLCASSLGGTGELFFGEGSRLTVL.

This chain connects TRBV7-9 to TRBJ2-7; possible D gene TRBD2, 6 bases. The CDR3 runs to 13 residues. Germline V gene sequence: CDR1 SEHNR, CDR2 FQNEAQ (reference sequence). V lost 4 bases, J lost 4 bases, and 11 bases lay in between. CDR3 nucleotides: TGTGCCAGCAGCTCGACTAGTAAGTACGAGCAGTACTTC. Residues: CASSSTSKYEQYF.

This clone was detected only once. The chain couples TRBV27 to TRBJ2-5, with D perhaps TRBD1 (5 bases). The germline gives CDR1 MNHEY, CDR2 SMNVEV (reference sequence). Trimming shortened V by 6 bases and J by 1 base, and 6 bases separated the two germline ends. CDR3 length: 12 residues. The CDR3 protein is CASRGLQETQYF. CDR3 in DNA: TGTGCCAGCAGGGGGCTCCAAGAGACCCAGTACTTC.